Included here is one TCR beta chain sequence, with context. Per germline, CDR1 LNHDA and CDR2 SQIVND (reference sequence). J gave up 6 bases and V 7 bases, and 14 bases lay outside the gene matches. The CDR3 contains 16 residues. The data were obtained in a study of cytomegalovirus exposure and HLA in healthy donors. Those who donated were healthy bone marrow donors. A multiplex PCR was run with 60 Vbeta primers and 13 Jbeta primers. Method: immunoSEQ multiplex PCR; TCRdb's copy keeps in-frame clones and lacks some. The profile shows roughly 87,000 clones, 70% to 75% of them singletons. The TCR sequence derives from a man in his sixties in good health and CMV-seronegative. The rearrangement joins TRBV19 to TRBJ1-5; 8 bases fit TRBD1. Sequencing used PBMCs. The chain's CDR3 is CASTGQGGGGGQPQHF. Written as DNA, the CDR3 is TGTGCCAGTACCGGACAGGGCGGGGGTGGGGGTCAGCCCCAGCATTTT. Full variable domain (outside the CDR3, taken from reference TRBV19 and TRBJ1-5): DGGITQSPKYLFRKEGQNVTLSCEQNLNHDAMYWYRQDPGQGLRLIYYSQIVNDFQKGDIAEGYSVSREKKESFPLTVTSAQKNPTAFYLCASTGQGGGGGQPQHFGDGTRLSIL.